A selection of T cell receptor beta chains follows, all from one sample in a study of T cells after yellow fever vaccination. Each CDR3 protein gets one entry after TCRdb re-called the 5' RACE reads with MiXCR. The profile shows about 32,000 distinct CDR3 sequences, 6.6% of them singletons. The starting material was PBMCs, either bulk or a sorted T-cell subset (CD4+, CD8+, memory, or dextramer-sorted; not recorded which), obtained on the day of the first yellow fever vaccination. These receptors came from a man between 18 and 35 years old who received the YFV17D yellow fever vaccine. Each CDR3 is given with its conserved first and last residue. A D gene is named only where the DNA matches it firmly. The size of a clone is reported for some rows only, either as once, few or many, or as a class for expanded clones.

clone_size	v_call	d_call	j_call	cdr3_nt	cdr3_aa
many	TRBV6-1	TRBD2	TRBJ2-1	TGTGCCAGCAGTATTAGCGGGGGCAGTGGTTCGGATGAGCAGTTCTTC	CASSISGGSGSDEQFF
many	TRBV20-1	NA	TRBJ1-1	TGCAGTGCTAGCAGGCGTGGGGTTGAAGCTTTCTTT	CSASRRGVEAFF
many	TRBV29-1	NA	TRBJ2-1	TGCAGCGTTGATAATCCGGGACCTCCGGGACCTCGGGGGAGGAATGAGCAGTTCTTC	CSVDNPGPPGPRGRNEQFF
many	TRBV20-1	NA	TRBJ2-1	TGCAGTGCTAGTCGCCTAGCCTACAATGAGCAGTTCTTC	CSASRLAYNEQFF
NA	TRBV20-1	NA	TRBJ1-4	TGCAGTGCTAGCCCCACCCTGGGGGCTCATCGGGAAAAACTGTTTTTT	CSASPTLGAHREKLFF
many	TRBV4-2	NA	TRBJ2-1	TGTGCCAGCAGCCAAGATGACGGCTCCTACAATGAGCAGTTCTTC	CASSQDDGSYNEQFF
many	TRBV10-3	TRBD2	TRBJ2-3	TGTGCCATCAGCGAGGGACTAGCGTATACGAGCACAGATACGCAGTATTTT	CAISEGLAYTSTDTQYF
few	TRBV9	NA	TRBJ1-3	TGTGCCAGCAGCGTAGAGGGGAACTCTGGAAACACCATATATTTT	CASSVEGNSGNTIYF
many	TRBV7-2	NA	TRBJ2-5	TGTGCCAGCAGCTTTAATGGGGGGCGGAAACAAGAGACCCAGTACTTC	CASSFNGGRKQETQYF
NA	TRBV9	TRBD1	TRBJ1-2	TGTGCCAGCAGCGTAGATTCCGTTGGGACAGGGGTCTATGGCTACACCTTC	CASSVDSVGTGVYGYTF
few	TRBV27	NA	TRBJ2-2	TGTGCCACCCGCGGGACAGCGAACACCGGGGAGCTGTTTTTT	CATRGTANTGELFF
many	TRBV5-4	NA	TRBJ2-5	TGTGCCAGCAGCTTATCCGACGTTGAGGAGACCCAGTACTTC	CASSLSDVEETQYF
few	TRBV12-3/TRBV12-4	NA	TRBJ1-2	TGTGCCAGCAGTTTAGGCAACGGAATCTATGGCTACACCTTC	CASSLGNGIYGYTF
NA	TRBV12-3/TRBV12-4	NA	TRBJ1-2	TGTGCCAGCAGTCCGGGGACCCACTATGGCTACACCTTC	CASSPGTHYGYTF
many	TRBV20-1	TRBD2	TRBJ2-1	TGCAGTGCTAGAGTGGGGACTAGCGGGCCAGGGGAGCAGTTCTTC	CSARVGTSGPGEQFF
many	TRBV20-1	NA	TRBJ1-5	TGCAGTGCTACCCCTAGCAATCAGCCCCAGCATTTT	CSATPSNQPQHF
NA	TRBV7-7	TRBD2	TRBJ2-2	TGTGCCTCAGCGGGGTTCGACACCGGGGAGCTGTTTTTT	CASAGFDTGELFF
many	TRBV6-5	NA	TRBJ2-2	TGTGCCAGCAGTTACGTCCTACGGACCGCGAACACCGGGGAGCTGTTTTTT	CASSYVLRTANTGELFF
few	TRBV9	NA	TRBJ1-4	TGTGCCAGCAGCAGAGGGAAGGGAGCTGGGGAAAAACTGTTTTTT	CASSRGKGAGEKLFF
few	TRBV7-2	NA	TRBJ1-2	TGTGCCAGCACCGACGACGGCGACTATGGCTACACCTTC	CASTDDGDYGYTF
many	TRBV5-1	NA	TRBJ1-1	TGCGCCAGCAGCTTGGTTGATGGGGGGCGCAGGGCTGAAGCTTTCTTT	CASSLVDGGRRAEAFF
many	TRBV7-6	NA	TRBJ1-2	TGTGCCAGCAGCTTAGTACAGAGCTATGGCTACACCTTC	CASSLVQSYGYTF
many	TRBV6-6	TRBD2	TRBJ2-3	TGTGCCAGCAGTCCGGGACTACAAGATACGCAGTATTTT	CASSPGLQDTQYF
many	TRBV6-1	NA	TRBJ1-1	TGTGCCAGCAGTGGGGGGGGCACTGAAGCTTTCTTT	CASSGGGTEAFF
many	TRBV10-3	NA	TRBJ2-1	TGTGCCGCTCGCACCAATGAGCAGTTCTTC	CAARTNEQFF
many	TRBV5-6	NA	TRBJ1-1	TGTGCCAGCAGCTTGGGGACAGCGAACACTGAAGCTTTCTTT	CASSLGTANTEAFF
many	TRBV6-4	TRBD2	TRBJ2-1	TGTGCCAGCAGCGGGACTAGCGAGAATGAGCAGTTCTTC	CASSGTSENEQFF
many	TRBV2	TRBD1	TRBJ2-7	TGTGCCAGCGACAGGGGGCTCTACGAGCAGTACTTC	CASDRGLYEQYF
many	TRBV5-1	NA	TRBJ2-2	TGCGCCAGCAGCTCCATATTGAAGGGCGGGGAGCTGTTTTTT	CASSSILKGGELFF
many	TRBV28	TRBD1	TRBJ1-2	TGTGCCAGCCTCCCTTTCAGGGGGCAGGGCTACACCTTC	CASLPFRGQGYTF